Shown below are 23 T cell receptor beta chains from a single sample sequenced in a study of STAT3 mutations in large granular lymphocyte leukemia. Study findings and constraints: At least one immunodominant TCR beta clonotype appeared in every T-cell large granular lymphocyte leukemia patient.

Here immunoSEQ multiplex PCR was the method, and the copy in TCRdb shows in-frame clones only, minus some. Of approximately 42,000 clones listed, roughly 81% are singletons. Which antigens these TCRs recognize remains unknown. The sample consisted of PBMCs. These receptors originate from a human donor with T large granular lymphocyte leukemia. Some clones in this sample may be carry-over from other donors' samples.

The chain couples TRBV6-6 to TRBJ2-3; D ambiguous. Germline CDR1 MNHNY, CDR2 SVGAGI (reference sequence). Trimming removed 0 bases at V and 1 base at J, with 8 bases between. CDR3 length: 15 residues. CDR3 loop: CASSYSPAGTDTQYF. CDR3 nucleotide sequence: TGTGCCAGCAGTTACTCGCCAGCAGGCACAGATACGCAGTATTTT.

J is TRBJ2-3 and V is TRBV19; 7 bases agree with TRBD2. Germline V gene sequence: CDR1 LNHDA, CDR2 SQIVND (reference sequence). The CDR3 length is 15 residues. The trim removed 3 bases at V and 2 bases at J, leaving 5 bases unmatched. The CDR3 DNA follows: TGTGCCAGTAGTATCGACGGGGGGTTCACAGATACGCAGTATTTT. Its protein is CASSIDGGFTDTQYF.

The chain links TRBV4-1 to TRBJ1-2; 8 bases fit TRBD1. V gave up 0 bases and J gave up 4 bases; unmatched junction bases: 7. From germline, CDR1 is MGHRA and CDR2 YSYEKL. CDR3 length equals 16 residues. Written as DNA, the CDR3 is TGCGCCAGCAGCCAAGAGGCAGGGGGCTCATTCTATGGCTACACCTTC. It codes for CASSQEAGGSFYGYTF.

V and J are TRBV14 and TRBJ1-6, with TRBD1 matching over 7 bases. CDR3 length equals 16 residues. Germline V gene sequence: CDR1 SGHDN, CDR2 FVKESK. Losses at the gene ends were 6 bases for V and 0 bases for J; bases not matched to a gene: 5. The CDR3 loop reads CASRQTGSSYNSPLHF. DNA for the CDR3: TGTGCCAGCAGACAGACAGGGAGCTCCTATAATTCACCCCTCCACTTT. Based on the CDR3 plus reference TRBV14 and TRBJ1-6, the full variable domain is EAGVTQFPSHSVIEKGQTVTLRCDPISGHDNLYWYRRVMGKEIKFLLHFVKESKQDESGMPNNRFLAERTGGTYSTLKVQPAELEDSGVYFCASRQTGSSYNSPLHFGNGTRLTVT.

The chain is built from TRBV5-4 and TRBJ1-3; D is ambiguous. Germline V gene sequence: CDR1 SGHNT, CDR2 YYREEE (reference sequence). V gave up 3 bases and J gave up 1 base, with 11 bases separating them. The CDR3 is 15 amino acids. CDR3 region: CASSSPTESGNTIYF. The CDR3 nucleotides are TGTGCCAGCAGCTCACCGACGGAGTCTGGAAACACCATATATTTT.

The chain is built from TRBV29-1 and TRBJ2-3; D is ambiguous. Germline values: CDR1 SQVTM, CDR2 ANQGSEA. Trimming pared 0 bases from V and 3 bases from J, leaving 10 bases between. This CDR3 is 14 amino acids long. CDR3 nucleotides: TGCAGCGTTGAAGATGGGGTTCGAACAGATACGCAGTATTTT. Translating it yields CSVEDGVRTDTQYF.

The chain employs TRBV2 and TRBJ2-3; D remains ambiguous. The CDR3 totals 15 residues. V lost 6 bases to trimming and J lost 0 bases, with 13 bases between them. CDR1 is SNHLY and CDR2 is FYNNEI in the germline V gene. The CDR3 spells CASSDPTTSTDTQYF. The CDR3 region has the DNA TGTGCCAGCAGCGACCCGACAACTAGCACAGATACGCAGTATTTT. Based on the CDR3 plus reference TRBV2 and TRBJ2-3, the full variable domain is EPEVTQTPSHQVTQMGQEVILRCVPISNHLYFYWYRQILGQKVEFLVSFYNNEISEKSEIFDDQFSVERPDGSNFTLKIRSTKLEDSAMYFCASSDPTTSTDTQYFGPGTRLTVL.

The chain is built from TRBV11-2 and TRBJ2-7, with TRBD1 matching 7 bases. V gave up 5 bases and J gave up 4 bases; unmatched junction bases: 8. There are 14 residues in the CDR3. Germline CDR1 and CDR2: SGHAT and FQNNGV. CDR3 nucleotides: TGTGCCAGCAGCGACCAGACAGGGCCTTACGAGCAGTACTTC. Its translation: CASSDQTGPYEQYF. Full variable domain (rest looked up from reference TRBV11-2 and TRBJ2-7): EAGVAQSPRYKIIEKRQSVAFWCNPISGHATLYWYQQILGQGPKLLIQFQNNGVVDDSQLPKDRFSAERLKGVDSTLKIQPAKLEDSAVYLCASSDQTGPYEQYFGPGTRLTVT.

The chain uses TRBV27 and TRBJ2-3; D perhaps matches TRBD2 (6 bases). Deletions cut 7 bases from V and 5 bases from J, with 16 bases between. Germline CDR1 reads MNHEY; CDR2 reads SMNVEV (reference sequence). The CDR3 runs 14 residues. The CDR3 nucleotides are TGTGCCAGCACCGGGACTGCACGGGGAGATACGCAGTATTTT. The encoded protein is CASTGTARGDTQYF.

The V gene is TRBV7-2, the J gene TRBJ1-5; D ambiguous. Germline V gives CDR1 SGHTA, CDR2 FQGNSA. CDR3 size: 13 residues. Trimming took off 1 base at V and 6 bases at J, with 7 bases between the two ends. This CDR3 reads CASSLDGAQPQHF. In nucleotides, the CDR3 is TGTGCCAGCAGCTTAGATGGTGCTCAGCCCCAGCATTTT. Drawing the rest from reference TRBV7-2 and TRBJ1-5, the complete variable domain is GAGVSQSPSNKVTEKGKDVELRCDPISGHTALYWYRQSLGQGLEFLIYFQGNSAPDKSGLPSDRFSAERTGGSVSTLTIQRTQQEDSAVYLCASSLDGAQPQHFGDGTRLSIL.

The J gene is TRBJ1-3, the V gene TRBV18, with TRBD1 as a possible D gene (6 bases). The CDR3 sequence is 15 residues long. Germline lookup yields CDR1 KGHSH and CDR2 LQKENI. With 3 bases removed from V and 0 bases from J, the gap between germline ends came to 9 bases. As DNA, the CDR3 is TGTGCCAGCTCACCGGACAGTATCTCTGGAAACACCATATATTTT. Residues: CASSPDSISGNTIYF.

The chain carries TRBV15 and TRBJ1-6, with 7 nucleotides matching TRBD1. The junction had 8 bases not matched to a gene; V was cut back by 3 bases and J by 3 bases. CDR1 LNHNV and CDR2 YYDKDF come from the germline V gene (reference sequence). This CDR3 spans 17 amino acids. The CDR3: CATSRIQGTYYNSPLHF. The CDR3 DNA reads as TGTGCCACCAGCAGGATACAGGGGACCTACTATAATTCACCCCTCCACTTT.

The chain links TRBV6-5 to TRBJ1-1, with D tentatively TRBD1 (5 bases). Per germline, CDR1 MNHEY and CDR2 SVGAGI. V shed 2 bases and J shed 0 bases, with 7 bases lying between them. The CDR3 contains 14 residues. The CDR3 is CASSYRTLNTEAFF. The CDR3 DNA follows: TGTGCCAGCAGTTACCGGACACTGAACACTGAAGCTTTCTTT.

This sequence joins TRBV29-1 and TRBJ1-2; TRBD1 agrees at 7 bases. V lost 4 bases and J lost 8; bases outside the gene matches: 13. CDR3 length equals 14 residues. From germline, CDR1 is SQVTM and CDR2 ANQGSEA. In DNA, the CDR3 is TGCAGCGTTGTGGCTCCCGACAGGGTAGGAGGCTACACCTTC. Translation: CSVVAPDRVGGYTF.

The V and J genes are TRBV10-3 and TRBJ2-7; 7 bases fit TRBD2. Germline values: CDR1 ENHRY, CDR2 SYGVKD. The length of the CDR3 is 15 residues. The J segment lost 2 bases and the V segment lost 3 bases, leaving 7 bases of the junction unmatched. CDR3 region: CAISESGGGAYEQYV. The DNA of the CDR3 is TGTGCCATCAGTGAATCTGGGGGGGGAGCCTACGAGCAGTACGTC.

The chain carries TRBV5-1 and TRBJ1-6; maybe TRBD1 (6 bases). Trimming took 4 bases from V and 9 from J, leaving 20 bases between them. Germline CDR1 reads SGHRS; CDR2 reads YFSETQ. The CDR3 is 16 residues long. Here the CDR3 reads CASSRLQGAGLSPLHF. As DNA, the CDR3 is TGCGCCAGCAGCAGACTACAGGGAGCTGGCCTTTCACCCCTCCACTTT. The complete variable domain, with remaining parts taken from reference TRBV5-1 and TRBJ1-6, reads KAGVTQTPRYLIKTRGQQVTLSCSPISGHRSVSWYQQTPGQGLQFLFEYFSETQRNKGNFPGRFSGRQFSNSRSEMNVSTLELGDSALYLCASSRLQGAGLSPLHFGNGTRLTVT.

The chain links TRBV5-6 to TRBJ2-5, with TRBD2 matching 11 bases. The CDR3 runs 17 residues. Germline values: CDR1 SGHDT, CDR2 YYEEEE. V gave up 2 bases and J gave up 5 bases; unmatched junction bases: 11. CDR3 sequence reads: CASSFLGGSGGAETQYF. Written as DNA, the CDR3 is TGTGCCAGCAGCTTTCTTGGTGGTAGCGGGGGGGCGGAGACCCAGTACTTC.

The chain links TRBV5-8 to TRBJ2-7; D remains ambiguous. The CDR3 contains 14 residues. V lost 1 base to trimming and J lost 7 bases, with 15 bases between them. Germline V lookup: CDR1 SGHTS, CDR2 YDEGEE. DNA of the CDR3: TGTGCCAGCAGCTTGTTACTAAAGGCCGCTGAGCAGTACTTC. It codes for CASSLLLKAAEQYF.

This clone was recorded only once. The chain links TRBV6-1 to TRBJ2-1; D might be TRBD1 (6 bases). CDR1 MNHNS and CDR2 SASEGT come from the germline V gene. With 3 bases removed from V and 11 bases from J, the gap between germline ends came to 14 bases. The length of the CDR3 is 13 residues. The CDR3 loop reads CASSENRDIQQFF. In nucleotides, the CDR3 is TGTGCCAGCAGTGAGAACAGGGACATACAGCAGTTCTTC.

The gene calls are TRBV5-1 and TRBJ1-4, with a tentative D call TRBD1 (5 bases). Trimming stripped 3 bases from V and 6 bases from J, with 15 bases between. Germline V CDR1 and CDR2: SGHRS, YFSETQ. The CDR3 consists of 15 residues. CDR3 loop: CASSWGTKGHEKLFF. The CDR3 DNA follows: TGCGCCAGCAGCTGGGGGACCAAGGGCCATGAAAAACTGTTTTTT.

The rearrangement uses TRBV5-1 and TRBJ1-5, with 9 bases aligning to TRBD1. V gave up 3 bases and J gave up 4 bases; unmatched junction bases: 5. The CDR3 length is 15 residues. Germline V gene data show CDR1 as SGHRS and CDR2 as YFSETQ. The CDR3 is CASSWGDRENQPQHF. DNA of the CDR3: TGCGCCAGCAGCTGGGGGGACAGGGAGAATCAGCCCCAGCATTTT.

The chain employs TRBV7-5 and TRBJ1-6. TRBV7-5 is a documented pseudogene. This CDR3 is built from 17 residues. The CDR3 sequence is CVRSQSNRDRPDSPLHF. The CDR3 DNA sequence: TGTGTCAGAAGCCAGTCCAACCGAGACCGACCGGATTCACCCCTCCACTTT.

The CDR3 is CASSGQAYNSPLHF. CDR3 DNA: TGTGCCAGCAGTGGGCAGGCTTATAATTCACCCCTCCACTTT. The gene calls are TRBV6-1 and TRBJ1-6; D is ambiguous. Germline-derived CDR1 and CDR2 are MNHNS and SASEGT. Trimming took 4 bases from V and 4 from J, leaving 8 bases between them. The CDR3 loop spans 14 amino acids.